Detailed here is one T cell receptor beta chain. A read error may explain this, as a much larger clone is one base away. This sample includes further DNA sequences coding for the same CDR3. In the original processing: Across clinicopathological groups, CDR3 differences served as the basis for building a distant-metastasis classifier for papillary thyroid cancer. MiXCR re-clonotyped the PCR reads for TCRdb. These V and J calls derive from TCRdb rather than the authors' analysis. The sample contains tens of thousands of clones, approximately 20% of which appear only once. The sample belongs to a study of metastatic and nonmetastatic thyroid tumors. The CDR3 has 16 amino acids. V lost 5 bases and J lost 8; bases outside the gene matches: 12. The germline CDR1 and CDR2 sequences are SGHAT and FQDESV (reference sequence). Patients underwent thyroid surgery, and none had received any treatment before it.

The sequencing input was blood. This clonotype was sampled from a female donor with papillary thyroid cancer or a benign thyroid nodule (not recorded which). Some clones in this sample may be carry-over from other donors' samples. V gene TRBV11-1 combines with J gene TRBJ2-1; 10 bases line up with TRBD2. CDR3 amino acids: CASSPWTSGSSHEQFF. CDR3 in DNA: TGTGCCAGCAGCCCTTGGACTAGCGGTAGCAGTCATGAGCAGTTCTTC.